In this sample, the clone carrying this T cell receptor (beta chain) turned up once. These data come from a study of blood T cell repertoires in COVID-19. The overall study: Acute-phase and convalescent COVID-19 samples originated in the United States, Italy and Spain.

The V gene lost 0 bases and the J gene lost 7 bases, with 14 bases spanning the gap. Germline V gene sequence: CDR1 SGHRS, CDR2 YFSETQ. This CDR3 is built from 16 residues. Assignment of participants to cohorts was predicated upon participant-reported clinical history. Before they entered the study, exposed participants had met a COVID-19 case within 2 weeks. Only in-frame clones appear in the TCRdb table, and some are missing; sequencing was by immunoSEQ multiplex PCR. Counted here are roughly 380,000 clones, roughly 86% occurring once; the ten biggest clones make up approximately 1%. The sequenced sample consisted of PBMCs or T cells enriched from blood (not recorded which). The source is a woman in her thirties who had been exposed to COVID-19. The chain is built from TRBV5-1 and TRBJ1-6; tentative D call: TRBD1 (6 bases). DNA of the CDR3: TGCGCCAGCAGCTTGGCCATGGGGGGGCGGAATTCACCCCTCCACTTT. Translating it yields CASSLAMGGRNSPLHF.